This TCR beta chain was sequenced in a study of T cells in Graves' hyperthyroidism and ophthalmopathy. Hyperthyroidism of Graves' type that showed no ophthalmopathy progression within 18 months was stable. The V segment lost 5 bases and the J segment 8 bases; nucleotides outside the gene matches: 11. The CDR3 spans 14 residues. Germline V CDR1 and CDR2: DFQATT, SNEGSKA (reference sequence). The CDR3 regions of TCR beta were amplified from RNA transcripts. HTBI primers drove first-round RT-PCR of the TCR CDR3. TCRdb ran MiXCR on the multiplex PCR reads and lists one entry per CDR3 protein. The sample yields approximately 700,000 distinct CDR3 sequences, about a sixth seen once.

The genes are TRBV20-1 and TRBJ2-3; 9 bases are a match to TRBD2. Sequencing was performed on blood. This sequence originates from a man younger than 35 with Graves' hyperthyroidism. The DNA for the CDR3 is TGCAGTGCTCCCGGGACTAGCCGTGTGGGTACGCAGTATTTT. Encoded protein: CSAPGTSRVGTQYF.